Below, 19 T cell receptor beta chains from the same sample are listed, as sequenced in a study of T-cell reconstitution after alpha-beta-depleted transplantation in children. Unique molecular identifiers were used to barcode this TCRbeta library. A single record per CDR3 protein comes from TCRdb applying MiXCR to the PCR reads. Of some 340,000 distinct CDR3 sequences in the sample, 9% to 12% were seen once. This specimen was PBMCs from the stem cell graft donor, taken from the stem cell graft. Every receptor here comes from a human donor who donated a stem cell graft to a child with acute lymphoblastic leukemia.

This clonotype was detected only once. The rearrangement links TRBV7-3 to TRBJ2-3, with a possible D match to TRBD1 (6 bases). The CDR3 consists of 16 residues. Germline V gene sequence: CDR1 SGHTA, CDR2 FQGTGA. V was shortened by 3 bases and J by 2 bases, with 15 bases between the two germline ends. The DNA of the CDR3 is TGTGCCAGCAGCTTGGGAACAGGGACCTACACAGATACGCAGTATTTT. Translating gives CASSLGTGTYTDTQYF.

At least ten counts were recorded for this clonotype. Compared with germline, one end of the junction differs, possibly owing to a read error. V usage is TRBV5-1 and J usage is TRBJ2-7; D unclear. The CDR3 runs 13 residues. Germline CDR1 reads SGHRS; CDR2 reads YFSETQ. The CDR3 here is CASSLDGSYEQYF. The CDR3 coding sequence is TGTGCCAGCAGCCTCGACGGATCCTACGAGCAGTACTTC.

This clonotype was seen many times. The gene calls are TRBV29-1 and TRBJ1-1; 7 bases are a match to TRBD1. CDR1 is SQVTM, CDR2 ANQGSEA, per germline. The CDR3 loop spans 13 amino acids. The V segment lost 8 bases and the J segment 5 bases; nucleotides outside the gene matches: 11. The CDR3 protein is CSSYVTGETEAFF. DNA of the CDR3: TGCAGCTCCTATGTAACAGGGGAGACTGAAGCTTTCTTT.

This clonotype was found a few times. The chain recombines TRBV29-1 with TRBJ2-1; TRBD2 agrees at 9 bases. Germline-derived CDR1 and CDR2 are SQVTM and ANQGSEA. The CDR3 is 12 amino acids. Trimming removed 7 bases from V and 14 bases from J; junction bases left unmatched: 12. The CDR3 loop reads CSAILAGSTKFF. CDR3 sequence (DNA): TGCAGCGCTATTCTAGCGGGATCCACCAAGTTCTTC.

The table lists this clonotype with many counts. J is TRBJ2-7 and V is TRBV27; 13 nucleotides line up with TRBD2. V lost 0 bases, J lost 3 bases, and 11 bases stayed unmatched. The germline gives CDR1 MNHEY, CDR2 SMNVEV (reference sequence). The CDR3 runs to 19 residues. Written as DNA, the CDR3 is TGTGCCAGCAGTTTATCGGGGAGACTAGCGGGAGGAGTTGGCTACGAGCAGTACTTC. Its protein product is CASSLSGRLAGGVGYEQYF.

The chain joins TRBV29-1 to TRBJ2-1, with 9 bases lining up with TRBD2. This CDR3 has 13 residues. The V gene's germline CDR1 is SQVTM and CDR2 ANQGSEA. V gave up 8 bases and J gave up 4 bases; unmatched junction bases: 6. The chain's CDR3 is CSIRLAGYNEQFF. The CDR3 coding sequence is TGCAGCATACGTCTAGCGGGGTACAATGAGCAGTTCTTC.

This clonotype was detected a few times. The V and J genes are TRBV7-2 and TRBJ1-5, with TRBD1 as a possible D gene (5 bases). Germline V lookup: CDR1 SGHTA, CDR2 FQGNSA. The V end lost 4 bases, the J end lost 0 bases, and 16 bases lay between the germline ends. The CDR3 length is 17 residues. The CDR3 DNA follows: TGTGCCAGCAGCTCTGGGGACGACTGGTATAGCAATCAGCCCCAGCATTTT. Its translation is CASSSGDDWYSNQPQHF.

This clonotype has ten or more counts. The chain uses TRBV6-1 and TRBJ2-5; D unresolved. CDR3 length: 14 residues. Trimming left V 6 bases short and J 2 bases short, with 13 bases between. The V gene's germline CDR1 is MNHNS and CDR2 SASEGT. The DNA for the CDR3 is TGTGCCAGCAGCCTCGGCGCAGAACAAGAGACCCAGTACTTC. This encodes CASSLGAEQETQYF.

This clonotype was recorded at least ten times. In DNA form, the CDR3 reads TGCGCCAGCAGCTTGGACTCAGGATCGAGGGGGGGCTACACCTTC. Residues: CASSLDSGSRGGYTF. This chain joins TRBV5-1 and TRBJ1-2, with D possibly TRBD1 on 6 matching bases. CDR3 length equals 15 residues. Trimming shortened V by 0 bases and J by 8 bases, and 17 bases separated the two germline ends. CDR1 and CDR2 from the germline V gene are SGHRS and YFSETQ.

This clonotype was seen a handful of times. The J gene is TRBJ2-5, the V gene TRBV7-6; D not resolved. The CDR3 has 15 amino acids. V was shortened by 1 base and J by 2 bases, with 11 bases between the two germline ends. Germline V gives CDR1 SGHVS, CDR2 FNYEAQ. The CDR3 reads CASSLDLSWQETQYF. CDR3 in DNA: TGTGCCAGCAGCTTAGACCTTTCGTGGCAAGAGACCCAGTACTTC.

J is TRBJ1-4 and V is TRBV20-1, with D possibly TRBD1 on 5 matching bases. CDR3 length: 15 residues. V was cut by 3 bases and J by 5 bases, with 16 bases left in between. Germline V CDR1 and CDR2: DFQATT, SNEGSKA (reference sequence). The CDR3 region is CSASSLFRGNEKLFF. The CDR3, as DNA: TGCAGTGCTAGCAGTCTGTTTCGGGGGAATGAAAAACTGTTTTTT.

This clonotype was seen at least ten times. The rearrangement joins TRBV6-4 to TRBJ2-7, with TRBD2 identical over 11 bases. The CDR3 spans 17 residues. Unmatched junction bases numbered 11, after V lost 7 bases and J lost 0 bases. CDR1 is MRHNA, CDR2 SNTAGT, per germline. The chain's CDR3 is CASNGASGRMNSYEQYF. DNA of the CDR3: TGTGCCAGCAACGGGGCTAGCGGGAGGATGAACTCCTACGAGCAGTACTTC.

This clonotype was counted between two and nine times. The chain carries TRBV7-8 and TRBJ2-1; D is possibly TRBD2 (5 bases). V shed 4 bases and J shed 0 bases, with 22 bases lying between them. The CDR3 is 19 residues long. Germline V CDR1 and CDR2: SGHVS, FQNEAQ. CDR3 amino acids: CASSSPLVGRHDSYNEQFF. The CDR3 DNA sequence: TGTGCCAGCAGCTCGCCACTAGTAGGCCGCCACGACTCCTACAATGAGCAGTTCTTC.

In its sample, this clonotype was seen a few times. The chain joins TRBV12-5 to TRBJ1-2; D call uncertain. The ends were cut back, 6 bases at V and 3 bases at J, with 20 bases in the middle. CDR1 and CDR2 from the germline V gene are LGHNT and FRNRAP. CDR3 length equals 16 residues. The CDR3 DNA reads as TGTGCTAGTGGACTGGTACTTGGATTGGTTGACTATGGCTACACCTTC. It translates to CASGLVLGLVDYGYTF.

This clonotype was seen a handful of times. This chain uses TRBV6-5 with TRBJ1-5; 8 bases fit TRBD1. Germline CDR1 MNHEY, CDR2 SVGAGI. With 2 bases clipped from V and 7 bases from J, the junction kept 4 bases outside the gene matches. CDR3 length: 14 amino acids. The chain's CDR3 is CASSYDRGVQPQHF. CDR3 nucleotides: TGTGCCAGCAGTTACGACAGGGGAGTGCAGCCCCAGCATTTT.

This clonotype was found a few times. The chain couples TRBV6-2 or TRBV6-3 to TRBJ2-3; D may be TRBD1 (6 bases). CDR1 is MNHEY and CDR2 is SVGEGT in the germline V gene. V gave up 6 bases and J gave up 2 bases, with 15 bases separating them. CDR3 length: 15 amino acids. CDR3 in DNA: TGTGCCAGCAGGCTGAACGGACAGCTCACAGATACGCAGTATTTT. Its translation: CASRLNGQLTDTQYF.

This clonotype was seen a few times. The CDR3 nucleotides read TGTGCCACCAGCAGAGATCTGCCCGAAGAGACCCAGTACTTC. This gives the protein CATSRDLPEETQYF. The chain carries TRBV15 and TRBJ2-5, with D hard to call. CDR1 is LNHNV and CDR2 is YYDKDF in the germline V gene (reference sequence). With 0 bases removed from V and 3 bases from J, the gap between germline ends came to 8 bases. The length of the CDR3 is 14 residues.

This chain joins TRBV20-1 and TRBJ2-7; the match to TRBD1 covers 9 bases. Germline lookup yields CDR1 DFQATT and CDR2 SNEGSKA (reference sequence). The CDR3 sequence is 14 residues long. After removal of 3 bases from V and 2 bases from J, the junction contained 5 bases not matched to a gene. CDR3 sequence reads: CSARGQGNPYEQYF. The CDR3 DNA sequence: TGCAGTGCTAGGGGACAGGGCAATCCCTACGAGCAGTACTTC.

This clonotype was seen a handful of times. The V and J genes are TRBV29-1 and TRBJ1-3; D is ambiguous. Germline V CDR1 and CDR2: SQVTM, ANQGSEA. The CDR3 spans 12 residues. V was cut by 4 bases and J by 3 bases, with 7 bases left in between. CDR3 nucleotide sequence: TGCAGCGTTGGACAAGGTGGAAACACCATATATTTT. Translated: CSVGQGGNTIYF.